The 8 T cell receptor beta chains below come from one sample, sequenced in a study of blood T cell repertoires in COVID-19. Measured with immunoSEQ multiplex PCR; TCRdb has only the in-frame clones, and not every one. The sample has around 130,000 clones; around 90% are singletons. Sequenced input: peripheral blood. The receptors originated from a human donor with COVID-19, enrolled during active disease. The donor label of this sample is uncertain.

This clone was seen a handful of times. The rearrangement uses TRBV7-3 and TRBJ1-1; TRBD1 matches 7 bases. The CDR3 runs to 13 residues. Germline V gene sequence: CDR1 SGHTA, CDR2 FQGTGA. V lost 5 bases to trimming and J lost 4 bases; unmatched junction nucleotides: 4. The CDR3 region has the DNA TGTGCCAGCAGCAGGGGGCAGAGCACTGAAGCTTTCTTT. Amino acids: CASSRGQSTEAFF.

CDR3 residues: CASSPPIGTAQETQYF. The DNA for the CDR3 is TGTGCCAGCAGCCCCCCTATCGGGACAGCACAAGAGACCCAGTACTTC. The rearrangement uses TRBV3-1 (or the pseudogene TRBV3-2) and TRBJ2-5; TRBD1 aligns across 7 bases. The CDR3 covers 16 residues. With 4 bases clipped from V and 2 bases from J, the junction kept 10 bases outside the gene matches. Germline CDR1 LGHDT, CDR2 YNNKEL (reference sequence).

The chain combines TRBV9 with TRBJ2-7, with a tentative D call TRBD1 (6 bases). V was trimmed by 0 bases and J by 4 bases, leaving 11 bases between them. This CDR3 spans 14 amino acids. The germline V gene encodes CDR1 SGDLS and CDR2 YYNGEE. The CDR3 DNA reads TGTGCCAGCAGCGTAGGTCCAGGGGTGTACGAGCAGTACTTC. This encodes CASSVGPGVYEQYF.

The J gene is TRBJ2-1, the V gene TRBV18, with 8 bases fitting TRBD2. Germline V gives CDR1 KGHSH, CDR2 LQKENI. This CDR3 is built from 16 residues. V shed 3 bases, J shed 0 bases, and the junction held 4 bases outside the gene matches. CDR3 sequence reads: CASSPSLAASYNEQFF. The CDR3 nucleotides read TGTGCCAGCTCACCCTCACTAGCGGCCTCCTACAATGAGCAGTTCTTC.

This clone was recorded a few times. The chain joins TRBV28 to TRBJ2-7; D possibly corresponds to TRBD1 (6 bases). Trimming took 8 bases from V and 0 from J, leaving 17 bases between them. The CDR3 is made up of 15 amino acids. Germline V gene lookup returns CDR1 MDHEN and CDR2 SYDVKM. CDR3: CASCSGAVSSYEQYF. The CDR3 DNA reads as TGTGCCAGCTGCTCAGGGGCAGTGAGCTCCTACGAGCAGTACTTC.

V is TRBV27 and J is TRBJ2-3; a possible D gene is TRBD2 (6 bases). The germline V and J ends were trimmed by 4 bases and 7 bases, with 15 bases remaining between them. This CDR3 has 14 amino acids. Germline V gene sequence: CDR1 MNHEY, CDR2 SMNVEV (reference sequence). The CDR3 nucleotides are TGTGCCAGCAGTTATGGCGGGGACGGGCATACGCAGTATTTT. Residues: CASSYGGDGHTQYF.

J is TRBJ2-5 and V is TRBV5-1, with TRBD1 matching 9 bases. Losses at the gene ends were 0 bases for V and 5 bases for J; bases not matched to a gene: 5. This CDR3 is built from 15 residues. The germline gives CDR1 SGHRS, CDR2 YFSETQ. The CDR3 bases are TGCGCCAGCAGCTTGGGGTGGACAGGGGTGGAGACCCAGTACTTC. Its translation: CASSLGWTGVETQYF.

This rearrangement joins TRBV5-1 to TRBJ1-1, with 12 positions matching TRBD1. This CDR3 has 16 residues. Germline CDR1 SGHRS, CDR2 YFSETQ. The V segment lost 4 bases and the J segment 7 bases; nucleotides outside the gene matches: 11. The CDR3: CASSPGQGATGIEAFF. Written as DNA, the CDR3 is TGCGCCAGCAGCCCGGGACAGGGGGCGACCGGGATTGAAGCTTTCTTT.